Sequencing of this TCR beta chain was carried out in a study of T cells in localized non-small cell lung cancer. Broader study findings: Adjacent lung was found to contain a median about 60 of the top 100 tumor clones. Uninvolved adjacent lung, not tumor, had the highest T cell clonality. Elevated circulating T cell density in blood was associated with longer overall survival. Heterogeneity cannot be ruled out, as sequencing used one tumor region only.

CDR1 and CDR2 from the germline V gene are MNHEY and SMNVEV (reference sequence). Trimming removed 3 bases at V and 3 bases at J, with 12 bases between. The CDR3 is made up of 14 amino acids. Generated by immunoSEQ multiplex PCR, the TCRdb table keeps only in-frame clones and is missing some. The sample holds fewer than 25,000 clones, over 75% seen once. Points on this clone: What it recognizes is unknown.

The TCR originated in a man aged 35-75 years with stage II lung adenocarcinoma. The material was PBMCs, obtained before any cancer treatment. The rearrangement uses TRBV27 and TRBJ2-7; the D gene could be TRBD1 or TRBD2 (5 bases each). CDR3 loop: CASSFGATLYEQYF. The CDR3 DNA reads as TGTGCCAGCAGTTTCGGGGCGACCCTCTACGAGCAGTACTTC.